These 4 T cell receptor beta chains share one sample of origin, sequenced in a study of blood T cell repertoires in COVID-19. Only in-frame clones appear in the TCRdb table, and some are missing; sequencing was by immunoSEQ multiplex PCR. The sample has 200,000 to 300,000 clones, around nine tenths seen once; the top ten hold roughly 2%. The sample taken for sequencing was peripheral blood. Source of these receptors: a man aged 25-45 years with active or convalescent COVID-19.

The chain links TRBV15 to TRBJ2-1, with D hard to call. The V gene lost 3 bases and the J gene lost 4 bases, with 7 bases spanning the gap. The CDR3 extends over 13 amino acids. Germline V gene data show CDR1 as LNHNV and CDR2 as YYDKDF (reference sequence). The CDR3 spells CATSRADYNEQFF. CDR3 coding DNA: TGTGCCACCAGCAGGGCCGATTACAATGAGCAGTTCTTC.

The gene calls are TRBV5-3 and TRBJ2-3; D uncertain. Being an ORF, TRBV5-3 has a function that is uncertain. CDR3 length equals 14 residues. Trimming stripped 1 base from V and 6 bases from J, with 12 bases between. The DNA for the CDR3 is TGTGCCAGAAGCTTGTCTGTGGGCATGGATACGCAGTATTTT. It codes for CARSLSVGMDTQYF.

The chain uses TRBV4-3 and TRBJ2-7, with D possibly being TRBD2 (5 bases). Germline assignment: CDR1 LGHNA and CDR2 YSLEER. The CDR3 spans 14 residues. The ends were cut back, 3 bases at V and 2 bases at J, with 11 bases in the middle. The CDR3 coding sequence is TGCGCCAGCAGCCACGTCCTGAGGGCCTACGAGCAGTACTTC. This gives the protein CASSHVLRAYEQYF.

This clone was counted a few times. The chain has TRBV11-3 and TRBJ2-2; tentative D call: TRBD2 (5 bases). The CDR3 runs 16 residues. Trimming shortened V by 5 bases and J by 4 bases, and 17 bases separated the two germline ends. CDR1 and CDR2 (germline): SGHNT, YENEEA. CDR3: CASSPARTRGTGELFF. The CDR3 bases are TGTGCCAGCAGCCCCGCCCGGACCCGGGGCACCGGGGAGCTGTTTTTT.